The count of the clone carrying this T cell receptor (beta chain) is one. The antigen remains undetermined. Generated by immunoSEQ multiplex PCR, the TCRdb table keeps only in-frame clones and is missing some. Here the sample spans tens of thousands of clones, 65% to 85% being singletons. The sample belongs to a study of Tregs in tolerant kidney transplant recipients. The CDR3 is 16 residues long. Germline V gene data show CDR1 as LNHDA and CDR2 as SQIVND (reference sequence). V dropped 5 bases and J dropped 0; count of bases not matched to a gene: 6. General study points: This study did not directly address biological reproducibility. Validation in larger populations is needed because few patients were studied.

The sequencing input was CD4+ T cells from blood. The chain recombines TRBV19 with TRBJ2-2; 7 bases are a match to TRBD2. This sequence was found in a human donor in good health. The DNA for the CDR3 is TGTGCCAGTAGTGAGCCTAGCGGCACGAACACCGGGGAGCTGTTTTTT. It specifies CASSEPSGTNTGELFF.